The 7 T cell receptor beta chains listed next were all sequenced from one sample in a study of cytomegalovirus exposure and HLA in healthy donors. Researchers ran the PCR with 60 Vbeta and 13 Jbeta primers. TCRdb keeps only in-frame clones here, not all; method: immunoSEQ multiplex PCR. The profile shows about 140,000 clones, roughly 80% of them singletons. The sequencing input was PBMCs. These TCRs come from a male donor in good health and CMV-seronegative.

A remark on this clone: One junction end disagrees with the germline gene, perhaps due to a read error. V gene TRBV7-9 combines with J gene TRBJ2-1; the D is unclear. Germline-derived CDR1 and CDR2 are SEHNR and FQNEAQ (reference sequence). The CDR3 covers 12 residues. CDR3 DNA sequence: TGTTCCAGCAGCTCTAACTACAATGAGCAGTTCTTC. The encoded protein is CSSSSNYNEQFF.

The chain is built from TRBV11-1 and TRBJ2-5; 13 bases align to TRBD2. TRBJ2-7 matches the DNA end more closely, so the J call is doubtful. Germline CDR1 and CDR2: SGHAT and FQDESV (reference sequence). This CDR3 comprises 15 residues. CDR3 residues: CASSLWTSGGYEQYF. The CDR3 DNA reads as TGTGCCAGCAGCTTGTGGACTAGCGGGGGCTACGAGCAGTACTTC.

CDR3 sequence (DNA): TGTGCCAGCAGTTTATCTGGGACTCACGCCTACGAGCAGTACTTC. This encodes CASSLSGTHAYEQYF. The V and J genes are TRBV27 and TRBJ2-7; D is perhaps TRBD2 (6 bases). CDR1 is MNHEY, CDR2 SMNVEV, per germline (reference sequence). The germline V and J ends were trimmed by 0 bases and 2 bases, with 11 bases remaining between them. This CDR3 region has 15 residues.

The V call is TRBV27, the J call TRBJ1-2; the D is unclear. Trimming took 0 bases from V and 2 from J, leaving 10 bases between them. Germline V gene sequence: CDR1 MNHEY, CDR2 SMNVEV (reference sequence). The CDR3 sequence is 15 residues long. The CDR3 DNA reads TGTGCCAGCAGTTTATCCCCCTTTTCCAACTATGGCTACACCTTC. This sequence encodes CASSLSPFSNYGYTF.

The gene calls are TRBV5-8 and TRBJ2-5; perhaps TRBD2 as D (5 bases). V lost 0 bases and J 4 bases, leaving 13 bases between the germline ends. The V gene's germline CDR1 is SGHTS and CDR2 YDEGEE. CDR3 length equals 15 residues. The CDR3 coding sequence is TGTGCCAGCAGCTTGGGGGGTAGCGCTATAGAGACCCAGTACTTC. Translated, it gives CASSLGGSAIETQYF.

This chain joins TRBV6-5 and TRBJ1-1, with 9 positions matching TRBD1. The CDR3 sequence is 13 residues long. CDR1 is MNHEY and CDR2 is SVGAGI in the germline V gene. Trimming removed 2 bases from V and 10 bases from J; junction bases left unmatched: 5. CDR3 sequence: CASSYTTGGRAFF. The CDR3 region has the DNA TGTGCCAGCAGTTACACGACAGGGGGTCGAGCTTTCTTT.

V usage is TRBV9 and J usage is TRBJ2-5; weak D call: TRBD1 (5 bases). V was trimmed by 7 bases and J by 5 bases, leaving 21 bases between them. The CDR3 is 15 amino acids. Germline V gives CDR1 SGDLS, CDR2 YYNGEE. The CDR3 reads CASGVSSGMSETQYF. The CDR3 region has the DNA TGTGCCAGCGGAGTTTCATCAGGGATGAGTGAGACCCAGTACTTC.